The rows below give T cell receptor beta chains drawn from one sample of a study of shared clonotypes between healthy human individuals. Repertoires were generated with immunoSEQ multiplex PCR, while TCRdb's copy carries only in-frame clones and drops some. Altogether over 2 million clones are present, 90% to 95% being singletons, with the ten largest covering 0.13%. Sequenced input: naive CD4+ T cells sorted from blood. All receptors derive from a man aged 18 to 30 in good health. Both conserved end residues are trimmed from each CDR3. Fields, in order: CDR3 protein, V gene, D gene, J gene. D genes are given only for firm matches.

CDR3: ASRRSSSYNEQF; V: TRBV19; D: NA; J: TRBJ2-1
CDR3: AWRDAQEAF; V: TRBV30; D: NA; J: TRBJ1-1
CDR3: AWSVGGGAIQY; V: TRBV30; D: NA; J: TRBJ2-4
CDR3: ASRDRANVLT; V: TRBV6-5; D: NA; J: TRBJ2-6
CDR3: ASSSAGPYGYT; V: TRBV11-2; D: NA; J: TRBJ1-2
CDR3: ASSPDSTYEQY; V: TRBV18; D: NA; J: TRBJ2-7
CDR3: ASSLQGTYEQY; V: TRBV5-1; D: NA; J: TRBJ2-7
CDR3: ASSLTAGQGYEQY; V: TRBV7-9; D: TRBD1; J: TRBJ2-7
CDR3: SVALAGGYTGELF; V: TRBV29-1; D: TRBD2; J: TRBJ2-2
CDR3: ASSRTGQADQPQH; V: TRBV4-1; D: TRBD1; J: TRBJ1-5
CDR3: ASSVGISGSSYNEQF; V: TRBV9; D: TRBD2; J: TRBJ2-1
CDR3: ASSHSSGNTDTQY; V: TRBV14; D: TRBD2; J: TRBJ2-3
CDR3: ASSQEGTGANVLT; V: TRBV4-1; D: NA; J: TRBJ2-6
CDR3: ASSLTSGEPSYEQY; V: TRBV28; D: TRBD2; J: TRBJ2-7
CDR3: AIATGQGANYGYT; V: TRBV10-3; D: TRBD1; J: TRBJ1-2
CDR3: ASTNGGERRQPQH; V: TRBV28; D: NA; J: TRBJ1-5
CDR3: ASSFHSSDQPQH; V: TRBV28; D: NA; J: TRBJ1-5
CDR3: ASSLRGAASYEQY; V: TRBV5-1; D: NA; J: NA
CDR3: ASSGQGNTEAF; V: TRBV19; D: NA; J: TRBJ1-1
CDR3: ASSLRGPEANEKLF; V: TRBV4-1; D: NA; J: TRBJ1-4
CDR3: ASSFDRVGAYEQY; V: TRBV7-2; D: TRBD1; J: TRBJ2-7
CDR3: ASSPNNEQF; V: TRBV18; D: NA; J: TRBJ2-1
CDR3: ASSEMGLAGAGEQF; V: TRBV6-1; D: TRBD2; J: TRBJ2-1
CDR3: AISEGQANYEQY; V: TRBV10-3; D: TRBD1; J: TRBJ2-7
CDR3: ASSLGQGATYEQY; V: TRBV7-9; D: TRBD1; J: TRBJ2-7
CDR3: ASSVWTGGAYEQY; V: TRBV6-1; D: TRBD1; J: TRBJ2-7
CDR3: ASSFGQDGETQY; V: TRBV7-9; D: NA; J: TRBJ2-5
CDR3: ASSTRDRGNYGYT; V: TRBV7-9; D: TRBD1; J: TRBJ1-2
CDR3: ASRDPGQGAPEAF; V: TRBV6-1; D: TRBD1; J: TRBJ1-1
CDR3: ASSERQVKETQY; V: TRBV6-1; D: NA; J: TRBJ2-5
CDR3: ASSLGARGHTGELF; V: TRBV5-5; D: NA; J: TRBJ2-2
CDR3: ASRPGLASYEQY; V: TRBV27; D: TRBD2; J: TRBJ2-7
CDR3: ASSQDASVVNTEAF; V: TRBV4-2; D: NA; J: TRBJ1-1
CDR3: AWSGVENQPQH; V: TRBV30; D: NA; J: TRBJ1-5
CDR3: ASSPTLADSYEQY; V: TRBV6-9; D: NA; J: TRBJ2-7
CDR3: ASSPSRGPQETQY; V: TRBV18; D: TRBD1; J: TRBJ2-5
CDR3: ASTLGETGTDTQY; V: TRBV7-9; D: NA; J: TRBJ2-3
CDR3: ASSPPNGNEKLF; V: TRBV18; D: NA; J: TRBJ1-4